This T cell receptor beta chain came from a study of cytomegalovirus exposure and HLA in healthy donors. Study conclusions and caveats: Most TCR sequences were uncommon, yet certain public TCRs appeared in many donors. With further analysis later on, most CMV-associated TCR beta chains appeared HLA-restricted.

Germline lookup yields CDR1 SGHRS and CDR2 YFSETQ. The CDR3 covers 14 residues. V shed 4 bases and J 2 bases; nucleotides not matched to a gene: 6. Note on this clone: The antigen remains undetermined.

Unrecorded for this donor was the CMV serostatus. PCR was performed using 60 Vbeta and 13 Jbeta primers. Repertoires were generated with immunoSEQ multiplex PCR, while TCRdb's copy carries only in-frame clones and drops some. The data show 180,000 or so clones, 72% seen once. The receptor comes from a human donor in good health. Sequencing input: PBMCs. The chain is built from TRBV5-1 and TRBJ2-7, with 7 bases matching TRBD2. The CDR3 nucleotides are TGCGCCAGCAGCATCACCGGGGGGACCTACGAGCAGTACTTC. Amino acid sequence: CASSITGGTYEQYF.